The 9 T cell receptor beta chains listed next were all sequenced from one sample in a study of tumor-infiltrating lymphocytes in primary liver carcinoma (dated by TCRdb to about 2017). TCRdb shows the sequencer as Illumina HiSeq 2500. A constant-region primer and ProtoScript II reverse transcriptase were used to reverse-transcribe TCRbeta-specific cDNA from roughly 0.55 ug total RNA. Three nested multiplex PCR rounds, following a slightly modified ARM-PCR procedure, were used to build the TCRbeta libraries. The first two PCR rounds used multiplex TRBV1-TRBV30 forward primers with a Cbeta reverse primer, each for 10 cycles. The public reads were reanalyzed by TCRdb: fastp trimming at Q25, MiXCR alignment, in-frame beta chains only. Every entry covers one CDR3 protein and lists the most common genes and DNA from its rows. The sample table contains about 320,000 distinct CDR3 sequences; only one count was recorded for approximately 65% of them. Roughly 8.9% of the sample comes from the top ten.

Blood RNA was extracted from unsorted whole blood with TRIzol reagent; germline DNA came from the DNeasy Blood & Tissue kit. The sample taken for sequencing was peripheral blood. The receptor source for this set is a man in his forties with primary liver carcinoma and hepatitis B virus infection.

The genes are TRBV12-3 or TRBV12-4 and TRBJ2-2, with 7 bases identical to TRBD2. The CDR3 spans 13 residues. After removal of 10 bases from V and 13 bases from J, the junction contained 15 bases not matched to a gene. The CDR3 coding sequence is TGTGCCAATAGTTTTCTAGGGGAGGGAGGGCTGTTTTTT. Translated: CANSFLGEGGLFF.

This clonotype was detected once. No conserved phenylalanine or tryptophan is present at the end of the CDR3, so a read error is the likely explanation. The gene calls are TRBV6-5 and TRBJ2-1; 10 bases are a match to TRBD2. Germline V lookup: CDR1 MNHEY, CDR2 SVGAGI. The CDR3 is 15 residues long. J gave up 4 bases and V 6 bases, and 6 bases lay outside the gene matches. CDR3 protein: CASRPGTSEYNEQFL. The CDR3 DNA reads as TGTGCCAGCAGACCCGGGACTAGCGAATACAATGAGCAGTTCCTC.

The V gene is TRBV10-1, the J gene TRBJ2-3; 8 nucleotides agree with TRBD2. Germline CDR1 reads WNHNN; CDR2 reads SYGVQD (reference sequence). After removal of 7 bases from V and 1 base from J, the junction contained 16 bases not matched to a gene. The CDR3 length is 18 residues. CDR3: CASNGPAIAGPGTDTQYF. The DNA for the CDR3 is TGCGCCAGCAATGGGCCAGCGATAGCGGGACCAGGCACAGATACGCAGTATTTT.

This clonotype has ten or more counts. This chain joins TRBV6-2 or TRBV6-3 and TRBJ2-7; 7 nucleotides line up with TRBD1. J gave up 2 bases and V 2 bases, and 12 bases lay outside the gene matches. This CDR3 comprises 17 residues. The germline V gene encodes CDR1 MNHEY and CDR2 SVGEGT. The CDR3 region is CASSYPRQGTVTYEQYF. CDR3 nucleotides: TGTGCCAGCAGTTACCCCCGACAGGGTACCGTTACCTACGAGCAGTACTTC.

Turning to this clonotype: This may arise from a read error, as a much more abundant clone is one base away. The chain employs TRBV6-1 and TRBJ1-2; D is unresolved. Trimming took 2 bases from V and 6 from J, leaving 10 bases between them. Germline values: CDR1 MNHNS, CDR2 SASEGT. The CDR3 has 13 residues. The CDR3 DNA sequence: TGTGCCAGCAGTGAACGGGAAATTAATGGCTACACCTTC. Its translation: CASSEREINGYTF.

This clonotype has only one observation. A read error may produce the germline difference seen at one junction end. The chain links TRBV11-2 to TRBJ2-3; D may be TRBD2 (5 bases). This CDR3 has 15 residues. CDR1 is SGHAT, CDR2 FQNNGV, per germline. The CDR3 DNA sequence: TGTGCCAGCAGCTTGTCTAGCAGGATCACAGATACGCAGTATTTC. It yields the protein CASSLSSRITDTQYF.

The chain couples TRBV28 to TRBJ2-3; TRBD2 matches at 7 bases. Germline loops: CDR1 MDHEN, CDR2 SYDVKM. This CDR3 region has 14 residues. V lost 11 bases to trimming and J lost 6 bases; unmatched junction nucleotides: 14. The CDR3 sequence is CAGGGPENTDTQYF. The DNA for the CDR3 is TGTGCCGGCGGGGGTCCGGAGAACACCGATACGCAGTATTTT. The full variable domain, completed using reference TRBV28 and TRBJ2-3, is DVKVTQSSRYLVKRTGEKVFLECVQDMDHENMFWYRQDPGLGLRLIYFSYDVKMKEKGDIPEGYSVSREKKERFSLILESASTNQTSMYLCAGGGPENTDTQYFGPGTRLTVL.

This clonotype has a handful of counts. CDR3 DNA sequence: TGTGCCAGCAGCAAACGACTAGCGGGAGTTCCCTCCTACAATGAGCAGTTCTTC. Its translation is CASSKRLAGVPSYNEQFF. This chain uses TRBV5-6 with TRBJ2-1; 12 positions match TRBD2. CDR1 and CDR2 (germline): SGHDT, YYEEEE. V gave up 4 bases and J gave up 0 bases; unmatched junction bases: 8. This CDR3 comprises 18 residues.

This clonotype was recorded many times. Given a much more abundant clone one base away, this may be a read error. The chain links TRBV5-4 to TRBJ1-1; TRBD1 aligns across 9 bases. The CDR3 covers 15 residues. The J segment lost 1 base and the V segment lost 3 bases, leaving 4 bases of the junction unmatched. The germline V gene has CDR1 SGHNT and CDR2 YYREEE (reference sequence). Here the CDR3 reads CASSSPGQGNTEAFF. Written as DNA, the CDR3 is TGTGCCAGCAGCTCCCCGGGACAGGGGAACACTGAAGCTTTCTTT.